A selection of T cell receptor beta chains follows, all from one sample in a study of T cell responses to AZD1222 COVID-19 vaccine. TCRdb's copy holds only in-frame clones and misses some; the assay was immunoSEQ multiplex PCR. The sample consists of 150,000 or so clones, around 90% of them appearing once. Sequencing used peripheral blood, obtained on day 0 of AZD1222 vaccination. Source of these receptors: an adult in good health. The CDR3 runs from the conserved cysteine through the conserved F or W. The D gene is left open where the match is weak. Size values are once, few and many counts, or a class for expanded clones, and some rows have none.

V gene	J gene	clone size	D gene	CDR3 protein	CDR3 DNA
TRBV28	TRBJ1-6	.	TRBD1	CASSAQGKSYNSPLHF	TGTGCCAGCAGTGCACAGGGGAAGTCCTATAATTCACCCCTCCACTTT
TRBV10-3	TRBJ1-4	.	TRBD1	CAISESGQGEAKLFF	TGTGCCATCAGTGAGTCCGGGCAGGGGGAAGCAAAACTGTTTTTT
TRBV7-2	TRBJ1-1	.	TRBD1	CASSPGGSNTEAFF	TGTGCCAGCAGCCCAGGGGGGAGTAACACTGAAGCTTTCTTT
TRBV19	TRBJ2-5	.	TRBD1	CASSMGQTGLETQYF	TGTGCCAGTAGTATGGGACAGACGGGTTTAGAGACCCAGTACTTC
TRBV30	TRBJ2-1	.	.	CAWSQADPGVQFF	TGTGCCTGGAGTCAAGCGGATCCGGGCGTGCAGTTCTTC
TRBV2	TRBJ2-3	.	.	CASSLVVATPDTQYF	TGTGCCAGCAGTCTGGTCGTAGCAACACCAGATACGCAGTATTTT
TRBV29-1	TRBJ2-7	once	TRBD2	CSVHGLAGGTYEQYF	TGCAGCGTCCACGGACTAGCGGGGGGTACCTACGAGCAGTACTTC
TRBV12-3/TRBV12-4	TRBJ2-3	few	.	CASGPYTDTQYF	TGTGCCAGCGGGCCCTACACAGATACGCAGTATTTT
TRBV6-2/TRBV6-3	TRBJ2-3	.	TRBD1	CASSRRGRGTDTQYF	TGTGCCAGCAGTCGCAGGGGGCGCGGCACAGATACGCAGTATTTT
TRBV6-6	TRBJ1-1	.	.	CASSFGPNTEAFF	TGTGCCAGCAGTTTCGGGCCGAACACTGAAGCTTTCTTT
TRBV30	TRBJ2-5	.	.	CAWGSRKLNQETQYF	TGTGCCTGGGGTTCTCGAAAACTCAACCAAGAGACCCAGTACTTC
TRBV19	TRBJ1-2	.	TRBD1	CASSIRGQGYYGYTF	TGTGCCAGTAGTATTAGAGGACAGGGGTACTATGGCTACACCTTC
TRBV3-1/TRBV3-2	TRBJ1-3	.	.	CASSYGPGNTIYF	TGTGCCAGCAGCTATGGCCCTGGAAACACCATATATTTT
TRBV11-2	TRBJ2-7	.	.	CASSLGHIYEQYF	TGTGCCAGCAGCCTAGGACACATCTACGAGCAGTACTTC
TRBV13	TRBJ2-1	.	.	CASSTTNLLAGGQFF	TGTGCCAGCAGCACTACTAACCTTCTGGCCGGAGGGCAGTTCTTC
TRBV6-2/TRBV6-3	TRBJ2-7	.	TRBD1	CASSYPPGTENYEQYF	TGTGCCAGCAGTTACCCCCCAGGGACAGAGAACTACGAGCAGTACTTC
TRBV24-1	TRBJ2-1	.	.	CATSDLGSYNEQFF	TGTGCCACCAGTGACCTCGGCTCCTACAATGAGCAGTTCTTC
TRBV11-2	TRBJ2-7	.	.	CASSRFRGLGEQYF	TGTGCCAGCAGTCGCTTCCGGGGCTTGGGGGAGCAGTACTTC
TRBV10-3	TRBJ2-7	.	TRBD1	CAAGTETYEQYF	TGTGCCGCTGGGACAGAAACCTACGAGCAGTACTTC
TRBV9	TRBJ2-7	.	.	CASSSRVQGLTDEQYF	TGTGCCAGCAGCTCTAGAGTGCAGGGGCTCACCGACGAGCAGTACTTC
TRBV2	TRBJ2-3	.	.	CASTQWTDTQYF	TGTGCCAGCACGCAGTGGACAGATACGCAGTATTTT
TRBV11-3	TRBJ2-7	.	.	CASSLEDETYEQYF	TGTGCCAGCAGCTTAGAGGACGAGACCTACGAGCAGTACTTC
TRBV12-3/TRBV12-4	TRBJ2-1	.	.	CASTRGNEQFF	TGTGCCAGCACCCGGGGCAATGAGCAGTTCTTC
TRBV7-3	TRBJ2-3	once	TRBD1	CASTDRGNTDTQYF	TGTGCCAGCACGGACAGGGGTAACACAGATACGCAGTATTTT
TRBV7-9	TRBJ1-1	.	TRBD1	CASNRGLNTEAFF	TGTGCCAGTAACAGGGGGCTAAACACTGAAGCTTTCTTT
TRBV7-9	TRBJ2-1	.	.	CASSSTFYNEQFF	TGTGCCAGCAGCTCGACTTTCTACAATGAGCAGTTCTTC
TRBV3-1/TRBV3-2	TRBJ1-1	.	.	CASSQGRDTEAFF	TGTGCCAGCAGCCAAGGCCGGGACACTGAAGCTTTCTTT
TRBV5-1	TRBJ1-1	.	.	CASSPTSLQMMNTEAFF	TGCGCCAGCAGCCCGACATCCCTACAGATGATGAACACTGAAGCTTTCTTT
TRBV10-1	TRBJ2-1	.	.	CASSSTGKVHEQFF	TGCGCCAGCAGTTCCACCGGGAAGGTCCATGAGCAGTTCTTC
TRBV7-9	TRBJ1-3	once	.	CASSLGGPGNTIYF	TGTGCCAGCAGCTTAGGAGGTCCAGGAAACACCATATATTTT
TRBV19	TRBJ1-2	.	.	CASSMTGGQNYGYTF	TGTGCCAGTAGTATGACAGGCGGACAAAACTATGGCTACACCTTC